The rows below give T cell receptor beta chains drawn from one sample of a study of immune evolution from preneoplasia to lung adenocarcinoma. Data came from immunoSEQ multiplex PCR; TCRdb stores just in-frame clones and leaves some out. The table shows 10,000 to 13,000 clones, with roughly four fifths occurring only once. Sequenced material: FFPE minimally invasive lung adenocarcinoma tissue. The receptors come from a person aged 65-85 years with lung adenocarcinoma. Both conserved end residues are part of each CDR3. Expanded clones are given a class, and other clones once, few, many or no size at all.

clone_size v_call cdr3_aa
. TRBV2 CASSLTSLAEQFF
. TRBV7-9 CASSSPTGLKDEQFF
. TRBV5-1 CASSLEASGETQYF
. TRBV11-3 CASSFRPQSTDTQYF
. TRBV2 CASSGDEVGYTF
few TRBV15 CATSRDSSYGYTF
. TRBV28 CASLGQGQETQYF
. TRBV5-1 CASSLDRDQPQHF
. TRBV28 CASKGQVSYNEQFF
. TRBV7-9 CASSSGTASGNTIYF
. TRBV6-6 CAGQRGSGARYTF
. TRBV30 CARRVGAVQFYF
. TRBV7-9 CASSTSGKQAFF
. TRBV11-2 CASSLGTGGWNEQFF
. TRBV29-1 CSGGETGELFF
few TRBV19 CASRSLSGNTPGTGELFF
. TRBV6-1 CASDRGHYSNQPQHF
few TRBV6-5 CASSWGQGANTEAFF
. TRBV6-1 CASSAGTGATNEKLFF
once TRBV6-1 CASSEFTQTQYF